These 7 T cell receptor beta chains share one sample of origin, sequenced in a study of graft-versus-host responses after intestinal transplantation. The repertoire was sequenced with immunoSEQ multiplex PCR; TCRdb's copy has only in-frame clones and lacks some. The sample carries 30,000 to 40,000 clones, about 95% recorded once. Sequenced material: PBMCs, taken 16 days after intestinal transplant. The receptors come from a human patient who received an intestinal transplant, so some T cells may come from the graft donor.

The chain carries TRBV7-9 and TRBJ2-2, with D possibly being TRBD1 (5 bases). The V end was cut by 1 base, the J end by 5 bases, with 17 bases between. The CDR3 contains 17 residues. The germline gives CDR1 SEHNR, CDR2 FQNEAQ (reference sequence). CDR3 sequence: CASSLGATGGRTGELFF. The CDR3 DNA reads as TGTGCCAGCAGCTTAGGGGCAACAGGTGGTAGGACCGGGGAGCTGTTTTTT.

Turning to this clone: An end of the junction does not agree with germline; a read error may underlie this. The chain couples TRBV5-1 to TRBJ1-2; possible D gene TRBD1, 6 bases. The length of the CDR3 is 16 residues. Germline values: CDR1 SGHRS, CDR2 YFSETQ. The CDR3 loop is CARSLAGGGAPNGYTF. The CDR3 DNA reads TGCGCCCGCAGCTTGGCCGGAGGGGGGGCGCCGAATGGCTACACCTTC.

This chain uses TRBV27 with TRBJ1-1, with 11 bases lining up with TRBD1. Germline CDR1 and CDR2: MNHEY and SMNVEV (reference sequence). V was pared by 3 bases and J by 2 bases, with 5 bases of the junction left unmatched. This CDR3 has 16 amino acids. CDR3 DNA: TGTGCCAGCAGTTTCTCCGGGACAGGGGGAAACACTGAAGCTTTCTTT. It encodes CASSFSGTGGNTEAFF.

The gene calls are TRBV5-8 and TRBJ2-5; 7 bases line up with TRBD2. The J call is doubtful: the DNA matches TRBJ2-7 better. This CDR3 comprises 16 residues. Germline V gene sequence: CDR1 SGHTS, CDR2 YDEGEE. CDR3 residues: CASSPRGWGGSYEQYF. CDR3 sequence (DNA): TGTGCCAGCAGCCCCCGAGGATGGGGGGGATCCTACGAGCAGTACTTC.

The V and J genes are TRBV6-4 and TRBJ2-2; D perhaps matches TRBD2 (6 bases). Trimming stripped 3 bases from V and 3 bases from J, with 8 bases between. The germline V gene encodes CDR1 MRHNA and CDR2 SNTAGT. There are 14 residues in the CDR3. The CDR3 reads CASSEVADTGELFF. DNA for the CDR3: TGTGCCAGCAGTGAGGTAGCGGACACCGGGGAGCTGTTTTTT.

The rearrangement uses TRBV28 and TRBJ2-7; D is unclear. Trimming cost V 8 bases and J 3 bases, with 17 bases left between them. Germline lookup yields CDR1 MDHEN and CDR2 SYDVKM. The CDR3 is 14 amino acids. The CDR3 DNA reads TGTGCCAGCGCCCTCAGAAGGCCTGGCTACGAGCAGTACTTC. As protein: CASALRRPGYEQYF.

The chain has TRBV6-1 and TRBJ2-1; D is uncertain. From germline, CDR1 is MNHNS and CDR2 SASEGT. The CDR3 runs to 15 residues. V lost 2 bases and J lost 1, with 9 bases in between. The CDR3, as DNA: TGTGCCAGCAGTGAACGGGCAGTTTCCTACAATGAGCAGTTCTTC. Translating it yields CASSERAVSYNEQFF.